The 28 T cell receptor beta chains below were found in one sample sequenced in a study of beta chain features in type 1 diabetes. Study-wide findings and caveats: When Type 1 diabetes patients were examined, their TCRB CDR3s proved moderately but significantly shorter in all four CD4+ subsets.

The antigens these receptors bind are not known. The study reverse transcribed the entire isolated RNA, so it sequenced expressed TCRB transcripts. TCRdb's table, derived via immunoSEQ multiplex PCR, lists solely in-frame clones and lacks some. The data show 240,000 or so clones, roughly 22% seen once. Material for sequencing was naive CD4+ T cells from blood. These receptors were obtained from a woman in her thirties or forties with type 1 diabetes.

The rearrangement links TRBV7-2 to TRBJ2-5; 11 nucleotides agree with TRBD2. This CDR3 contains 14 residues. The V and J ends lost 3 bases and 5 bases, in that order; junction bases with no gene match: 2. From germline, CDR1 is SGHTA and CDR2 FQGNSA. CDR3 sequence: CASSLTSGAETQYF. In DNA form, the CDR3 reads TGTGCCAGCAGCTTGACTAGCGGGGCTGAGACCCAGTACTTC.

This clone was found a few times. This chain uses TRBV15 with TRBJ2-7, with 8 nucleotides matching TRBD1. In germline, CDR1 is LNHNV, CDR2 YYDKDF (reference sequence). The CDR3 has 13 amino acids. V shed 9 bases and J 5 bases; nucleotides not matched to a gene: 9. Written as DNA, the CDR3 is TGTGCCACTTCGACAGGGGAAGTCCACGAGCAGTACTTC. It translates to CATSTGEVHEQYF.

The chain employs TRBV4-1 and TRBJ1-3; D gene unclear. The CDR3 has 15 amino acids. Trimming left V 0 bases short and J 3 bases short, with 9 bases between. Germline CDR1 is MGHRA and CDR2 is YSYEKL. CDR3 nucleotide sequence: TGCGCCAGCAGCCAAGATGACGGAGTTGGAAACACCATATATTTT. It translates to CASSQDDGVGNTIYF.

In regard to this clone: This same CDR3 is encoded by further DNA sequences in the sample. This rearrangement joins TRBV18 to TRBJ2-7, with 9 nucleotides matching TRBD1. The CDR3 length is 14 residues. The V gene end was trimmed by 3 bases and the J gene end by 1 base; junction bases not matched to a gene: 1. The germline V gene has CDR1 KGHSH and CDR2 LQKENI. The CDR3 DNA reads TGTGCCAGCTCACCTGGACAGGGGTCCTACGAGCAGTACTTC. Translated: CASSPGQGSYEQYF.

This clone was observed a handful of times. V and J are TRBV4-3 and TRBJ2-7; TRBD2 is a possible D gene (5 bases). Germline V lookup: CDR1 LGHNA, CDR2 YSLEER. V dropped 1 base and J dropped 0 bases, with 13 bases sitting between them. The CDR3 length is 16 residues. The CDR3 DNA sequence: TGCGCCAGCAGCCAAGGTTGGACTCCAGTCTCCTACGAGCAGTACTTC. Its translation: CASSQGWTPVSYEQYF.

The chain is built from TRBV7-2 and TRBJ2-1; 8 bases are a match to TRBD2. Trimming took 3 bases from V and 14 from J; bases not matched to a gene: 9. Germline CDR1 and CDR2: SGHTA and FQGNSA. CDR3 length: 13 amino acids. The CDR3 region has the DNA TGTGCCAGCAGCTTGGTGAGAGGGCGGGAGGAGTTCTTC. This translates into CASSLVRGREEFF.

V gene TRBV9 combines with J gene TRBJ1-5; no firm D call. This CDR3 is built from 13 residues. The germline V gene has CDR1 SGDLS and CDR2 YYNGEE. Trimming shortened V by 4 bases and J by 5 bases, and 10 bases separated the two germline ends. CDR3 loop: CASSKSVDQPQHF. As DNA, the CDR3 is TGTGCCAGCAGCAAGAGCGTCGATCAGCCCCAGCATTTT.

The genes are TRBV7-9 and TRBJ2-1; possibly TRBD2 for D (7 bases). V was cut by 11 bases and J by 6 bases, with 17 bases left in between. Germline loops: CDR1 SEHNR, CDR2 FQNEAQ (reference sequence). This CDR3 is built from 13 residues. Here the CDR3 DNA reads TGTGCCGACGGGGGGCCAGGGAGCAATGAGCAGTTCTTC. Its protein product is CADGGPGSNEQFF. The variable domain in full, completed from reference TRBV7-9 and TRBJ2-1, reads DTGVSQNPRHKITKRGQNVTFRCDPISEHNRLYWYRQTLGQGPEFLTYFQNEAQLEKSRLLSDRFSAERPKGSFSTLEIQRTEQGDSAMYLCADGGPGSNEQFFGPGTRLTVL.

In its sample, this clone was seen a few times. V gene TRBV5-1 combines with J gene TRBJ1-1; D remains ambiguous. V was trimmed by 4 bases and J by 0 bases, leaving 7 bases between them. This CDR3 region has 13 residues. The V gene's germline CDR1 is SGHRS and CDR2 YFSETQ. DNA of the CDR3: TGCGCCAGCAGCCGAGAGATGAACACTGAAGCTTTCTTT. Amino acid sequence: CASSREMNTEAFF.

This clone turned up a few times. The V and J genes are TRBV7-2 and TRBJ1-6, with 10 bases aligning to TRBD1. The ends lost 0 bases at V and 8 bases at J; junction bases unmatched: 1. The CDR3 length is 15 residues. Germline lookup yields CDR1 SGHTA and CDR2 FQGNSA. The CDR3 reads CASSLAGTGDSPLHF. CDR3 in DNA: TGTGCCAGCAGCTTAGCCGGGACAGGGGATTCACCCCTCCACTTT. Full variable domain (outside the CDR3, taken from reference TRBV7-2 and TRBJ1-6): GAGVSQSPSNKVTEKGKDVELRCDPISGHTALYWYRQSLGQGLEFLIYFQGNSAPDKSGLPSDRFSAERTGGSVSTLTIQRTQQEDSAVYLCASSLAGTGDSPLHFGNGTRLTVT.

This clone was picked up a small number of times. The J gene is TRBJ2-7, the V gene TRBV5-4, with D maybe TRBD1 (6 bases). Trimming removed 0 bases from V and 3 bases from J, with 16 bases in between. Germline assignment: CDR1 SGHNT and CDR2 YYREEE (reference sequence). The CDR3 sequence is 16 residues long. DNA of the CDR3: TGTGCCAGCAGCTTGGCCGTAGGACAGTTGGGCTACGAGCAGTACTTC. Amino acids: CASSLAVGQLGYEQYF. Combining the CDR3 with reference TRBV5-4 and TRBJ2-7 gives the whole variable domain ETGVTQSPTHLIKTRGQQVTLRCSSQSGHNTVSWYQQALGQGPQFIFQYYREEENGRGNFPPRFSGLQFPNYSSELNVNALELDDSALYLCASSLAVGQLGYEQYFGPGTRLTVT.

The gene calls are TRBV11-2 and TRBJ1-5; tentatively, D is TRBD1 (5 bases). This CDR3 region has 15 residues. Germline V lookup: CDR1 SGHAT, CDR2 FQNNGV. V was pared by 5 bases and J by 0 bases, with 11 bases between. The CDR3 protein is CASSPAGLSNQPQHF. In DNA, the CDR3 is TGTGCCAGCAGCCCCGCGGGACTTAGCAATCAGCCCCAGCATTTT.

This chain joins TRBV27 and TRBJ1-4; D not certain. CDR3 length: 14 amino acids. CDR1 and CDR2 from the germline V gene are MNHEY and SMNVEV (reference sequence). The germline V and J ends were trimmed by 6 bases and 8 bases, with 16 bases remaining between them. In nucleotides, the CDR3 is TGTGCCAGCAGCCCTGTGAAGCTGAAGGAAAAACTGTTTTTT. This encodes CASSPVKLKEKLFF.

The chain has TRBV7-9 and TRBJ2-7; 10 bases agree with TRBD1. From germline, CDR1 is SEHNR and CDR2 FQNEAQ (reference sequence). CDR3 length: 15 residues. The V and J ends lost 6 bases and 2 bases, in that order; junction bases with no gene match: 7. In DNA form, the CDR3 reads TGTGCCAGCAGAACCGACAGGGGGCCGACCTACGAGCAGTACTTC. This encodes CASRTDRGPTYEQYF. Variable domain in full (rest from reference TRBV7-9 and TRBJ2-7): DTGVSQNPRHKITKRGQNVTFRCDPISEHNRLYWYRQTLGQGPEFLTYFQNEAQLEKSRLLSDRFSAERPKGSFSTLEIQRTEQGDSAMYLCASRTDRGPTYEQYFGPGTRLTVT.

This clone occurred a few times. CDR3 sequence (DNA): TGTGCCAGCAGCTCGGGACTCCACGGACAGCCCCAGCATTTT. Its protein product is CASSSGLHGQPQHF. The chain joins TRBV9 to TRBJ1-5, with a possible D match to TRBD1 (5 bases). The V gene's germline CDR1 is SGDLS and CDR2 YYNGEE. This CDR3 comprises 14 residues. The V end lost 4 bases, the J end lost 7 bases, and 15 bases lay between the germline ends.

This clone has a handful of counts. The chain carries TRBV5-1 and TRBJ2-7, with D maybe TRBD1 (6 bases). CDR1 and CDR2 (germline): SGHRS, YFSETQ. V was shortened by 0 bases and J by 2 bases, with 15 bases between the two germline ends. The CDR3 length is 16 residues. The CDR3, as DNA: TGCGCCAGCAGCTTGGTGGGGACACAGTTCGCCTACGAGCAGTACTTC. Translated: CASSLVGTQFAYEQYF.

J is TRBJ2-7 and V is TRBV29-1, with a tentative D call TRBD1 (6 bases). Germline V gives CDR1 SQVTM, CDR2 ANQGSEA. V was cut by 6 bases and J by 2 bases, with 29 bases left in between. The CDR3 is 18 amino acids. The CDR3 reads CSVALRGRPRVGTYEQYF. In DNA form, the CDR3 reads TGCAGCGTCGCCCTCAGGGGTCGTCCCAGGGTGGGGACCTACGAGCAGTACTTC.

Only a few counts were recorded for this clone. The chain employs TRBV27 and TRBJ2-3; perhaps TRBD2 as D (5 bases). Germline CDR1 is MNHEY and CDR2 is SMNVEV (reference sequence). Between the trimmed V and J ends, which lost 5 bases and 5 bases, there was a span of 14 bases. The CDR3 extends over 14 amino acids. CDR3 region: CASSLRGVGDTQYF. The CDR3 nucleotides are TGTGCCAGCAGTCTCCGGGGAGTTGGAGATACGCAGTATTTT.

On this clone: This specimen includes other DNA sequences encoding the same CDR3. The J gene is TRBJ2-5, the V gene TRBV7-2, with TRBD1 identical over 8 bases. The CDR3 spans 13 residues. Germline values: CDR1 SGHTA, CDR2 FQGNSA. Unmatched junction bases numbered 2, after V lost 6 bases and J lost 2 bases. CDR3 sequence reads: CASSWDRQETQYF. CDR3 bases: TGTGCCAGCAGTTGGGACAGGCAAGAGACCCAGTACTTC.

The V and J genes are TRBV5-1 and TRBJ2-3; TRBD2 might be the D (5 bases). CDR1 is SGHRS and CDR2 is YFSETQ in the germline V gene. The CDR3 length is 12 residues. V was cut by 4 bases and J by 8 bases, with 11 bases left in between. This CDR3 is CASSIVEGTQYF. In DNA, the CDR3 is TGCGCCAGCAGCATAGTTGAGGGTACGCAGTATTTT.

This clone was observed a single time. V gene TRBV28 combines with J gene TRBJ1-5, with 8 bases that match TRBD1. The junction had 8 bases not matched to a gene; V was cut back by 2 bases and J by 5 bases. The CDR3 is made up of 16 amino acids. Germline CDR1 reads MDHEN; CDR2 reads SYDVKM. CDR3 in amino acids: CASSLGDRLGDQPQHF. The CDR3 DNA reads TGTGCCAGCAGTTTAGGGGACAGGCTCGGTGATCAGCCCCAGCATTTT. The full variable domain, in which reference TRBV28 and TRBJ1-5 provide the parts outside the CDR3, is DVKVTQSSRYLVKRTGEKVFLECVQDMDHENMFWYRQDPGLGLRLIYFSYDVKMKEKGDIPEGYSVSREKKERFSLILESASTNQTSMYLCASSLGDRLGDQPQHFGDGTRLSIL.

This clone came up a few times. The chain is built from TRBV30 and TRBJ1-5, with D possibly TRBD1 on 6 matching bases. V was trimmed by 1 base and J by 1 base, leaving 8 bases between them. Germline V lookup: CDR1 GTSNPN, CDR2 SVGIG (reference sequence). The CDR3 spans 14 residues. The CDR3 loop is CAWSEGVSNQPQHF. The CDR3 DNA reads TGTGCCTGGAGTGAGGGGGTGAGCAATCAGCCCCAGCATTTT.

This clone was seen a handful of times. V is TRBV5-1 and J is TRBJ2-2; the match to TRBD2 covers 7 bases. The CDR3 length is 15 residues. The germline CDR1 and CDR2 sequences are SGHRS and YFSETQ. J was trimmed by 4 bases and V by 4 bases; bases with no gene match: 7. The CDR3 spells CASSPVGGSTGELFF. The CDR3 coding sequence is TGCGCCAGCAGCCCCGTGGGGGGGAGCACCGGGGAGCTGTTTTTT.

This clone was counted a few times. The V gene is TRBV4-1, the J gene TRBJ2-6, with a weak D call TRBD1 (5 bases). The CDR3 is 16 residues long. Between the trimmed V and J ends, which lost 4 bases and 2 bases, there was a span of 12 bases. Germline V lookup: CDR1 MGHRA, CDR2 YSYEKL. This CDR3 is CASSRVQGPGANVLTF. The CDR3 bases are TGCGCCAGCAGCCGAGTGCAGGGTCCTGGGGCCAACGTCCTGACTTTC.

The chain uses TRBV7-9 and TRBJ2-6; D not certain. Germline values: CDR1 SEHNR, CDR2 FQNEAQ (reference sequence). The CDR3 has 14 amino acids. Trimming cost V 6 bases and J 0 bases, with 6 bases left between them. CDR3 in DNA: TGTGCCAGCAGAGAGAACTCTGGGGCCAACGTCCTGACTTTC. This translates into CASRENSGANVLTF.

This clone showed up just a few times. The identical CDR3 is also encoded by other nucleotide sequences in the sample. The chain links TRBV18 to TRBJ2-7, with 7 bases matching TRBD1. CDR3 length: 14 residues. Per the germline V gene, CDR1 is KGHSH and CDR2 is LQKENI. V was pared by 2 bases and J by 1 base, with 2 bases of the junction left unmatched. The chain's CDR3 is CASSPRDSSYEQYF. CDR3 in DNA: TGTGCCAGCTCACCAAGGGACAGTTCCTACGAGCAGTACTTC.

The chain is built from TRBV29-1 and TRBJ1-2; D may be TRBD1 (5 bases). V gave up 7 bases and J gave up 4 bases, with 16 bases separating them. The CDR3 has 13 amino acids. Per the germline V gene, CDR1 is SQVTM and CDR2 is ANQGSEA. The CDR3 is CSGGDQGGYGYTF. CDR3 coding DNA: TGCAGCGGGGGGGACCAGGGTGGCTATGGCTACACCTTC.

This CDR3 is CASSAGTGDQPQHF. CDR3 sequence (DNA): TGCGCCAGCAGCGCCGGGACAGGGGATCAGCCCCAGCATTTT. The chain joins TRBV5-1 to TRBJ1-5; 10 positions match TRBD1. Trimming removed 4 bases from V and 5 bases from J; junction bases left unmatched: 3. Germline CDR1 reads SGHRS; CDR2 reads YFSETQ. The CDR3 runs to 14 residues.